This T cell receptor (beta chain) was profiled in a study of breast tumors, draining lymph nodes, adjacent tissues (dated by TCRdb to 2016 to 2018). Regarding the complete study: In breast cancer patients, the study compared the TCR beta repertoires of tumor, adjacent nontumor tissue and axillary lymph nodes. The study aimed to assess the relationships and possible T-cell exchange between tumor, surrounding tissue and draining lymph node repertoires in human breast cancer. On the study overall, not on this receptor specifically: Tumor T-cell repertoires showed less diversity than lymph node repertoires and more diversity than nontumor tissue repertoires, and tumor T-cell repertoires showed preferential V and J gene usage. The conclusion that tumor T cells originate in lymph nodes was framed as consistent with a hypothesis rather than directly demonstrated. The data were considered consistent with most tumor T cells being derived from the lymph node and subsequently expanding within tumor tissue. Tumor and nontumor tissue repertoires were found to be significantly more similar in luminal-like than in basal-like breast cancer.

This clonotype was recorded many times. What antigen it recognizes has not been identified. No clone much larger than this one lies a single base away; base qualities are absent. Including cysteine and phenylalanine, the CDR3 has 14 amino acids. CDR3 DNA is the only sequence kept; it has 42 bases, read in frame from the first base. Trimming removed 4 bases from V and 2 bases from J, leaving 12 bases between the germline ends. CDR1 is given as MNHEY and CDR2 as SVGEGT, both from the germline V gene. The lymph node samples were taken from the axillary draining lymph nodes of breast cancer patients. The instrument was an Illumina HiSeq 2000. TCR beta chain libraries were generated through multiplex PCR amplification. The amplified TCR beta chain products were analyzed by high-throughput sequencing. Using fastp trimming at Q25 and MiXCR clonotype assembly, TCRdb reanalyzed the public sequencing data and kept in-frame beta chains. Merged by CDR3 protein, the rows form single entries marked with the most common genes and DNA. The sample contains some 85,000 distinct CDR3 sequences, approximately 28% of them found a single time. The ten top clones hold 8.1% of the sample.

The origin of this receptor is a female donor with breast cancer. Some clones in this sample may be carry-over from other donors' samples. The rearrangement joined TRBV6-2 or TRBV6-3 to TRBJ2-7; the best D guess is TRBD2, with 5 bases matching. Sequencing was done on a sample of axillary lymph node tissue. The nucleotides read TGTGCCAGCAGTTTTGGAGGTCGCCCCTACGAGCAGTACTTC. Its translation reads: CASSFGGRPYEQYF.